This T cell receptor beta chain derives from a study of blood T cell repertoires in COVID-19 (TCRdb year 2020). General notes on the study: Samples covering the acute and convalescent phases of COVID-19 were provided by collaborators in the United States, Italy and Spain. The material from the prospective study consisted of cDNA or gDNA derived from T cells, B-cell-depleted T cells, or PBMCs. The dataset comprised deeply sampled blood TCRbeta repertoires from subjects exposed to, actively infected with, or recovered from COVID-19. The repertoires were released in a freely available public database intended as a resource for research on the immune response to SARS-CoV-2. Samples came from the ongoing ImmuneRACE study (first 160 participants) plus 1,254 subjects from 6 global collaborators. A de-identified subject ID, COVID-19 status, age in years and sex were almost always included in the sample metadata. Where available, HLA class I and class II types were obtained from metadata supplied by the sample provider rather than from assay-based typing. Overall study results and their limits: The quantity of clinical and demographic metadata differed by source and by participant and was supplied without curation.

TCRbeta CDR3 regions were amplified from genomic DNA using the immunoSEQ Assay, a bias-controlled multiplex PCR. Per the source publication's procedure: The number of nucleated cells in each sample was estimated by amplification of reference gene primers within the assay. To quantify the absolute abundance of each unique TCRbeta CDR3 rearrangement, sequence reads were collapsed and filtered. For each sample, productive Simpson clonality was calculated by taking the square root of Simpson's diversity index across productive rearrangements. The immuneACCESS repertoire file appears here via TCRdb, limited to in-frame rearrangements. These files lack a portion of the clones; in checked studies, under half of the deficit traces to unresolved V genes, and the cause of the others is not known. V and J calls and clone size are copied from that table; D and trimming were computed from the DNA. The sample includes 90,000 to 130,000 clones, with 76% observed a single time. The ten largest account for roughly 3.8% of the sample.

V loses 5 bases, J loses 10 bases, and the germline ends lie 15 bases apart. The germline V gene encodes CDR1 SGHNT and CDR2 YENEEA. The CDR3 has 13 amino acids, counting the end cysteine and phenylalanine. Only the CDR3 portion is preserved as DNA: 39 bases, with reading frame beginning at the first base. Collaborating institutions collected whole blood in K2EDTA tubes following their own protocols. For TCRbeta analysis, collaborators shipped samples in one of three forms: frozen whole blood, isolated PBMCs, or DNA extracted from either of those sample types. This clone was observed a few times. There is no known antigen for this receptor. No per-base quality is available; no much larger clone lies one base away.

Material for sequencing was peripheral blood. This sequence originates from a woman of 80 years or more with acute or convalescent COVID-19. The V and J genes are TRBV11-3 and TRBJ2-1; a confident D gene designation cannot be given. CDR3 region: CASSQSGLGEQFF. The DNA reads TGTGCCAGCAGCCAGTCGGGTCTCGGCGAGCAGTTCTTC.